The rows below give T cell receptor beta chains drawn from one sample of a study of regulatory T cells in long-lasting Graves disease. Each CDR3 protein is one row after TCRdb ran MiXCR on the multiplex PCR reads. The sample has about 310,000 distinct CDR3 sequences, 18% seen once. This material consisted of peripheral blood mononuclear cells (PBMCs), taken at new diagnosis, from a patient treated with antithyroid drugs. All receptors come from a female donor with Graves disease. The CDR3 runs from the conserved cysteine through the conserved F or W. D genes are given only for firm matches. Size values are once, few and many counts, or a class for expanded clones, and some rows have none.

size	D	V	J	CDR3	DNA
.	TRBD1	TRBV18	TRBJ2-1	CASSPAGTAPQFF	TGTGCCAGCTCACCTGCCGGGACAGCTCCTCAGTTCTTC
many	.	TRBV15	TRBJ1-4	CATSRANEKLFF	TGTGCCACCAGCAGAGCTAATGAAAAACTGTTTTTT
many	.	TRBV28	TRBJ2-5	CASSLLGRETQYF	TGTGCCAGCAGTCTTCTCGGTAGGGAGACCCAGTACTTC
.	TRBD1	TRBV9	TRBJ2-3	CASSVLGTGVRTDTQYF	TGTGCCAGCAGCGTACTCGGGACAGGGGTTCGTACAGATACGCAGTATTTT
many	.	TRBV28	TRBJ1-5	CASSQDSNNQPQHF	TGTGCCAGCAGCCAAGACAGTAACAATCAGCCCCAGCATTTT
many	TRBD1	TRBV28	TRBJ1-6	CASSIGTGRGSPLHF	TGTGCCAGCAGTATCGGGACAGGGAGAGGTTCACCCCTCCACTTT
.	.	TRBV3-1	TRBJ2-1	CASSLNREDEQFF	TGTGCCAGCAGCCTAAACAGGGAGGATGAGCAGTTCTTC
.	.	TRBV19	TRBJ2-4	CASSIRGEGVVAKNIQYF	TGTGCCAGTAGTATAAGGGGGGAGGGGGTGGTAGCCAAAAACATTCAGTACTTC
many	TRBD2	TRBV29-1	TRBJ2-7	CSVGGGNDEQYF	TGCAGCGTGGGCGGGGGGAACGACGAGCAGTACTTC
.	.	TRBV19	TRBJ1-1	CASTLTGKGTEAFF	TGTGCCTCCACACTCACAGGGAAAGGCACTGAAGCTTTCTTT
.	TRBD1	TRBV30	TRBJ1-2	CAWEPSTGDYGYTF	TGTGCCTGGGAGCCTTCTACAGGGGACTATGGCTACACCTTC
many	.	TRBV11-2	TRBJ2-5	CASSSGIGAQETQYF	TGTGCCAGCAGCTCCGGAATAGGGGCCCAAGAGACCCAGTACTTC
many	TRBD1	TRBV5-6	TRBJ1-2	CASSFGTGTGTAGGYTF	TGTGCCAGCAGCTTTGGGACCGGGACAGGGACCGCCGGCGGCTACACCTTC
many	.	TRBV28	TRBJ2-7	CASTTYWGPSYEQYF	TGTGCCAGCACCACTTACTGGGGGCCATCCTACGAGCAGTACTTC
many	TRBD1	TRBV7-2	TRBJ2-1	CASSLGGQGPNEQFF	TGTGCCAGCAGCTTAGGGGGACAGGGCCCCAATGAGCAGTTCTTC
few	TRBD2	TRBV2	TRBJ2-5	CASSYPVTPSGQSGNEQSF	TGTGCCAGCAGTTACCCCGTAACCCCTAGCGGACAATCAGGCAATGAGCAGTCCTTC
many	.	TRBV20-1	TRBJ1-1	CSAPREGRARNTEAFF	TGCAGTGCTCCCCGAGAGGGCAGGGCGAGGAACACTGAAGCTTTCTTT
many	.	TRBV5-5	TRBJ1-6	CASSLAPGMHNSPLHF	TGTGCCAGCAGCTTGGCTCCGGGAATGCATAATTCACCCCTCCACTTT
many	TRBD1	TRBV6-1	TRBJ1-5	CASSETGLGNQPQHF	TGTGCCAGCAGTGAGACAGGGCTGGGCAATCAGCCCCAGCATTTT
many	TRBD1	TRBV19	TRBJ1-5	CASSIAGTGGEPQHF	TGTGCCAGTAGTATTGCCGGGACAGGCGGCGAGCCCCAGCATTTT
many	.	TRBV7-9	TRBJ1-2	CASSSQGSRSIKDGYTF	TGTGCCAGCAGCTCCCAGGGGTCGAGGAGTATAAAGGATGGCTACACCTTC
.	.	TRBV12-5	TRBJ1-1	CASGPQGYTEAFF	TGTGCTAGTGGCCCACAGGGTTACACTGAAGCTTTCTTT
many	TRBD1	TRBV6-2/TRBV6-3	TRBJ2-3	CASSNSRRGQGKTDTQYF	TGTGCCAGCAGTAACTCAAGACGAGGACAGGGGAAAACAGATACGCAGTATTTT
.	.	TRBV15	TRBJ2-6	CATSRRSNSGANVLTF	TGTGCCACCAGCAGAAGGAGCAACTCTGGGGCCAACGTCCTGACTTTC
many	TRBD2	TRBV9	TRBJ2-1	CASTLGMGLASGEQFF	TGTGCCAGCACCCTAGGGATGGGACTAGCTTCCGGTGAGCAGTTCTTC
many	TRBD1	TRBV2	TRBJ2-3	CASRRDRGPDTQYF	TGTGCCAGCAGACGGGACAGGGGCCCCGATACGCAGTATTTT
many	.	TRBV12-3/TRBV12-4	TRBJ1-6	CASSVDRRSAPLHF	TGTGCCAGCAGTGTCGACAGGAGGTCTGCTCCCCTCCACTTT
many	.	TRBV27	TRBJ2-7	CASGGGRPPYEQYF	TGTGCCAGCGGGGGGGGGCGCCCTCCCTACGAGCAGTACTTC
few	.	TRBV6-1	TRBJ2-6	CASSAPNVLTF	TGTGCCAGCAGCGCCCCGAACGTCCTGACTTTC
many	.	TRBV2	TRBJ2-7	CASREGSGSYEQYF	TGTGCCAGCAGAGAAGGGAGCGGCAGCTACGAGCAGTACTTC
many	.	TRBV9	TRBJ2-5	CASSEGTKETQYF	TGTGCCAGCAGCGAGGGGACCAAAGAGACCCAGTACTTC
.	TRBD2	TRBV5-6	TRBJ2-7	CASSLGRLAEGYEQYF	TGTGCCAGCAGCTTGGGGCGACTAGCGGAGGGATACGAGCAGTACTTC
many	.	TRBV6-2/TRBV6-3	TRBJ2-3	CASSERDGNTDTQYF	TGTGCCAGCAGTGAAAGGGACGGGAACACAGATACGCAGTATTTT
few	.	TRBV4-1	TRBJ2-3	CASSQEELGTDTQYF	TGCGCCAGCAGCCAAGAGGAATTGGGCACAGATACGCAGTATTTT
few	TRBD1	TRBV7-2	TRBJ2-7	CASSVNRGEQYF	TGTGCCAGCAGCGTAAACAGGGGTGAGCAGTACTTC
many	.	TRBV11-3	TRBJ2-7	CASSFSPGISYEQYF	TGTGCCAGCAGCTTTTCTCCCGGGATCTCCTACGAGCAGTACTTC
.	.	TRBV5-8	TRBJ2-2	CASNRAAGTSNTGELFF	TGTGCCAGCAACCGAGCCGCGGGGACCAGCAACACCGGGGAGCTGTTTTTT
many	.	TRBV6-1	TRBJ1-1	CASNRRENTEAFF	TGTGCCAGCAACCGGCGGGAGAACACTGAAGCTTTCTTT
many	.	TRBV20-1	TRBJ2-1	CSASDAGSGSSYNEQFF	TGCAGTGCTAGTGACGCTGGGAGCGGTAGCTCCTACAATGAGCAGTTCTTC
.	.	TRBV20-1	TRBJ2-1	CSARDSGYEQFF	TGCAGTGCTAGAGATTCGGGATACGAGCAGTTCTTC
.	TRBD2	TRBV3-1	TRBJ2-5	CASSQALAGLETQYF	TGTGCCAGCAGCCAAGCTCTAGCGGGGTTAGAGACCCAGTACTTC